This T cell receptor (beta chain) derives from a study of tumor and adjacent non-tumor tissue in lung cancer. General study findings and limits: Top 100 clones took a larger repertoire share in normal lung.

This clonotype showed up just once. Its antigen is not identified. One end of the junction is discordant with germline, which a read error may explain. No cell sorting was done before RNA was extracted from the tissue. TCRbeta libraries were built with three rounds of nested PCR, modified from ARM-PCR. TCRdb re-called the multiplex PCR reads with MiXCR, one entry per CDR3 protein. Here the sample spans 100,000 to 120,000 distinct CDR3 sequences, over 75% being singletons. This sequence was found in a man aged 65 to 85 with non-small cell lung cancer. What was sequenced was lung tumor tissue.

The CDR3 spells CDSSQERLAGDTGELFF. CDR3 nucleotide sequence: TGTGACAGCAGCCAAGAGCGACTAGCGGGAGACACCGGGGAACTGTTTTTT. This chain uses TRBV4-2 with TRBJ2-2, with 12 bases identical to TRBD2. CDR1 is LGHNA, CDR2 YNFKEQ, per germline. The CDR3 totals 17 residues.